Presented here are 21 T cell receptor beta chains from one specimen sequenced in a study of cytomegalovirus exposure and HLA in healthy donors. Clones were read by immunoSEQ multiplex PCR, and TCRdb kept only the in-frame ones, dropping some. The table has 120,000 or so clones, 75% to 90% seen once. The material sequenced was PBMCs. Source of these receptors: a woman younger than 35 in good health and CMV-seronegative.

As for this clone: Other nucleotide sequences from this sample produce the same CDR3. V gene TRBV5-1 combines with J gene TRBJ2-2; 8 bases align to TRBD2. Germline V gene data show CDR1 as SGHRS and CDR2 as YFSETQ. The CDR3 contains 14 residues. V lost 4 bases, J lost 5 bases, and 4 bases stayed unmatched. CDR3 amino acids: CASSPSGRTGELFF. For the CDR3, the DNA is TGCGCCAGCAGCCCCAGCGGGAGAACCGGGGAGCTGTTTTTT.

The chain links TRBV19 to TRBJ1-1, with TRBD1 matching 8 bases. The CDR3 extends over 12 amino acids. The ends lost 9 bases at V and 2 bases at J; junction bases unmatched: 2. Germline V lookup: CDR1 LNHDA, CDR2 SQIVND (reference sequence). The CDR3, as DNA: TGTGCCAGCGGACAGGGTAACACTGAAGCTTTCTTT. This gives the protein CASGQGNTEAFF.

CDR3 sequence: CASRPAGGIYNEQFF. In DNA, the CDR3 is TGTGCCAGCAGACCAGCGGGAGGGATATACAATGAGCAGTTCTTC. The chain links TRBV27 to TRBJ2-1; TRBD2 matches at 10 bases. The germline V gene encodes CDR1 MNHEY and CDR2 SMNVEV (reference sequence). The CDR3 is 15 residues long. The trim removed 6 bases at V and 4 bases at J, leaving 6 bases unmatched.

As DNA, the CDR3 is TGCGCCAGCAGCTTCAGGACAGGATACTACGAGCAGTACTTC. It specifies CASSFRTGYYEQYF. The J gene is TRBJ2-7, the V gene TRBV5-1; TRBD1 matches 7 bases. CDR3 length equals 14 residues. V lost 2 bases and J lost 3; bases outside the gene matches: 5. Germline-derived CDR1 and CDR2 are SGHRS and YFSETQ.

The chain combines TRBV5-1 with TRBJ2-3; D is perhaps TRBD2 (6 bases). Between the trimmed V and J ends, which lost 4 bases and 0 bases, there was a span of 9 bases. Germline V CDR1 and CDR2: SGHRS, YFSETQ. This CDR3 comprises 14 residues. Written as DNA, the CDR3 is TGCGCCAGCAGCCGACTAGATAGCACAGATACGCAGTATTTT. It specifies CASSRLDSTDTQYF. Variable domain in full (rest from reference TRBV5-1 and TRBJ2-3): KAGVTQTPRYLIKTRGQQVTLSCSPISGHRSVSWYQQTPGQGLQFLFEYFSETQRNKGNFPGRFSGRQFSNSRSEMNVSTLELGDSALYLCASSRLDSTDTQYFGPGTRLTVL.

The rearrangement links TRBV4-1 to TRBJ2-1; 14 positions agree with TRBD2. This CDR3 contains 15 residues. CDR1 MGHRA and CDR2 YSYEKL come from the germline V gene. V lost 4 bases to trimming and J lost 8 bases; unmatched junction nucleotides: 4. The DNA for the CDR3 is TGCGCCAGCAGCCCACCGGGACTAGCGGGAGATGAGCAGTTCTTC. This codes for CASSPPGLAGDEQFF.

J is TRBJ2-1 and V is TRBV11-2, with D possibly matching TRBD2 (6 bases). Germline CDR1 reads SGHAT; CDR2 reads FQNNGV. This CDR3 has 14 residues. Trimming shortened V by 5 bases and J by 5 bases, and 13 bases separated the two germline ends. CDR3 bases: TGTGCCAGCAGCCCCCCGGAGGGGAACAATGAGCAGTTCTTC. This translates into CASSPPEGNNEQFF.

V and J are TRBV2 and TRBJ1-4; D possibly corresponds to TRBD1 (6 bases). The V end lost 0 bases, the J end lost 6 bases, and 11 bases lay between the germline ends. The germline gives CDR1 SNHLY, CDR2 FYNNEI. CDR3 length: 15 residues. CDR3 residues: CASSEASRGDEKLFF. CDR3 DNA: TGTGCCAGCAGTGAAGCGAGCAGGGGAGATGAAAAACTGTTTTTT.

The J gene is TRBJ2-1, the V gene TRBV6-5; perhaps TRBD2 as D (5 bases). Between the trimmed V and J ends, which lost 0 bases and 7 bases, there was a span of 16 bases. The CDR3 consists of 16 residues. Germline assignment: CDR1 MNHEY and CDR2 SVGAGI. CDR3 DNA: TGTGCCAGCAGTTACTCTCCTACCGGGATTCGTAATGAGCAGTTCTTC. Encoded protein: CASSYSPTGIRNEQFF.

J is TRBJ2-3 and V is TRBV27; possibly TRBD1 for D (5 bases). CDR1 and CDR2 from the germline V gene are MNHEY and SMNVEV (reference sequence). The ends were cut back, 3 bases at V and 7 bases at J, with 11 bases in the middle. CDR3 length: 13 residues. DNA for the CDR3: TGTGCCAGCAGTTTCAGCCAGGGAAATACGCAGTATTTT. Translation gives CASSFSQGNTQYF.

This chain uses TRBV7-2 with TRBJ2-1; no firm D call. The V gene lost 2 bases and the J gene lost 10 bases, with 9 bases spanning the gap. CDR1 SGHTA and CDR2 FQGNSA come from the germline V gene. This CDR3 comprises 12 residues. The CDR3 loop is CASSLSLREQFF. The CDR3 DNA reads TGTGCCAGCAGCTTATCGTTGAGGGAGCAGTTCTTC.

As DNA, the CDR3 is TGTGCCAGTATGGGCCCTGAGACCCAGTACTTC. Residues: CASMGPETQYF. The V and J genes are TRBV2 and TRBJ2-5; D is unclear. Per the germline V gene, CDR1 is SNHLY and CDR2 is FYNNEI. V lost 9 bases, J lost 5 bases, and 10 bases lay in between. The CDR3 is made up of 11 amino acids.

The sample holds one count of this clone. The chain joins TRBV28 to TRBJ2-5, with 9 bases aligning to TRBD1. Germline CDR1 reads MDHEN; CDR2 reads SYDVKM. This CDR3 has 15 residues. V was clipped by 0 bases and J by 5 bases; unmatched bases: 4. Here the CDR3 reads CASSLWGTGRETQYF. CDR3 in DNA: TGTGCCAGCAGTTTATGGGGGACAGGGAGGGAGACCCAGTACTTC.

CDR3 sequence (DNA): TGTGCCAGCAGTCTCTTAAGCGGGAGCCGGGAGACCCAGTACTTC. Its protein product is CASSLLSGSRETQYF. The chain carries TRBV14 and TRBJ2-5; TRBD2 aligns across 8 bases. With 6 bases clipped from V and 5 bases from J, the junction kept 11 bases outside the gene matches. This CDR3 comprises 15 residues. CDR1 is SGHDN and CDR2 is FVKESK in the germline V gene.

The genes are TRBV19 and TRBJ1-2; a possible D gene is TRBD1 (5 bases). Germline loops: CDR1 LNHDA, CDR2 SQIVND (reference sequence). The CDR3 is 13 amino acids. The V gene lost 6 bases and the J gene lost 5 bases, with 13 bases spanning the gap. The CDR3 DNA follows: TGTGCCAGTAGAAGGGACGGGGGGTATGGCTACACCTTC. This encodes CASRRDGGYGYTF. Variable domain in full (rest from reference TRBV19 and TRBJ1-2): DGGITQSPKYLFRKEGQNVTLSCEQNLNHDAMYWYRQDPGQGLRLIYYSQIVNDFQKGDIAEGYSVSREKKESFPLTVTSAQKNPTAFYLCASRRDGGYGYTFGSGTRLTVV.

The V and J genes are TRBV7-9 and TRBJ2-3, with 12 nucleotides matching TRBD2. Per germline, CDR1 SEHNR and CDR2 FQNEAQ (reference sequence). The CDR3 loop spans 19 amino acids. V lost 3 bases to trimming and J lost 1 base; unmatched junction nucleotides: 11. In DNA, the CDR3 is TGTGCCAGCAGCTTCCGCGCCCGACTAGCGGGGGTTGGCACAGATACGCAGTATTTT. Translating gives CASSFRARLAGVGTDTQYF.

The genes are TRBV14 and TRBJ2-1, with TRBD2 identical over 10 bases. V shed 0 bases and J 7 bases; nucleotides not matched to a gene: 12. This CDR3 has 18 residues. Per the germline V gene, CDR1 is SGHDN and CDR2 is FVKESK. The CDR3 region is CASSQDLLLAGAGNEQFF. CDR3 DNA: TGTGCCAGCAGCCAAGATCTCTTGCTAGCGGGAGCCGGAAATGAGCAGTTCTTC.

The DNA of the CDR3 is TGTGCCAGCAGCTCCCCGATAGCGGGAGGGAACCTTTTCACAGATACGCAGTATTTT. Its translation is CASSSPIAGGNLFTDTQYF. The rearrangement joins TRBV9 to TRBJ2-3; TRBD2 agrees at 11 bases. J lost 2 bases, V lost 4 bases, and 15 bases had no gene match. The CDR3 loop spans 19 amino acids. Germline loops: CDR1 SGDLS, CDR2 YYNGEE.

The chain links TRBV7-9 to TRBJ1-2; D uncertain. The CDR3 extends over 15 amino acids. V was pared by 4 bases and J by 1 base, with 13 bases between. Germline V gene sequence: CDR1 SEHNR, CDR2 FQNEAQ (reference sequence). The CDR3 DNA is TGTGCCAGCAGCTCTAACGTCGGAGTTAACTATGGCTACACCTTC. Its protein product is CASSSNVGVNYGYTF.

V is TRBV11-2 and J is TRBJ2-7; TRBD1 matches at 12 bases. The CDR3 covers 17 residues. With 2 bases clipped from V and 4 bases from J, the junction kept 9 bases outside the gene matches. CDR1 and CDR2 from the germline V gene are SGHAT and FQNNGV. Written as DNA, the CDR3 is TGTGCCAGCAGCTTACTACCCGGGACAGGGGGCTGGTACGAGCAGTACTTC. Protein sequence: CASSLLPGTGGWYEQYF.

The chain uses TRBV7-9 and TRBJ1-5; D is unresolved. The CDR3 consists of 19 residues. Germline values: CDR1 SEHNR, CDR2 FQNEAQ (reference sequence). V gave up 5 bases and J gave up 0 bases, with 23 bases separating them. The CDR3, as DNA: TGTGCCAGCAGCCACCCATCCGGGATCCCCCCTAATAGCAATCAGCCCCAGCATTTT. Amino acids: CASSHPSGIPPNSNQPQHF.